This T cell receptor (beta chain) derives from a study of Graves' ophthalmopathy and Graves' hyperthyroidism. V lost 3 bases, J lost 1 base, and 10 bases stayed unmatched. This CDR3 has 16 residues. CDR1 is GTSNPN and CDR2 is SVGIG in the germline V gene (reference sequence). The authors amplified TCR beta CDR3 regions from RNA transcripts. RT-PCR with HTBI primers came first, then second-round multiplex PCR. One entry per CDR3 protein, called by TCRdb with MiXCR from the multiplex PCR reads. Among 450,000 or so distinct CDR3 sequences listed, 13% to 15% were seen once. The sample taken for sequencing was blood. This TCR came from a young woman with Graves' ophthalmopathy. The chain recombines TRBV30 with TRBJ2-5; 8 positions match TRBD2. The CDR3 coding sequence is TGTGCCTGGAGAATTCTCCAGCGGGGGTTCCAAGAGACCCAGTACTTC. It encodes CAWRILQRGFQETQYF.